This T cell receptor (beta chain) was identified during a study of blood T cell repertoires in COVID-19. At the level of the study: Acute and convalescent COVID-19 specimens originated in the United States, Italy and Spain. The cDNA or gDNA used as material had been derived from T cells, B-cell-depleted T cells, or PBMCs.

V shed 4 bases and J shed 7 bases, with 13 bases lying between them. The CDR3 spans 13 residues. Germline CDR1 is SNHLY and CDR2 is FYNNEI. In the study's own analysis: Quantification of nucleated cells was approximated via reference gene primer amplification. TCRdb's copy holds only in-frame clones and misses some; the assay was immunoSEQ multiplex PCR. V and J calls and clone size are as listed in that table; D and trimming were resolved from the DNA. Found here are 120,000 to 150,000 clones, around 89% of them singletons; the top ten hold 11%. The chain carries TRBV2 and TRBJ1-2, with D perhaps matching TRBD1 (6 bases). The sequenced sample was peripheral blood. The TCR sequence derives from a woman over 75 with acute or convalescent COVID-19. As DNA, the CDR3 is TGTGCCAGCAGTGGGTTACAGGGAAGTGGCTACACCTTC. Amino acids: CASSGLQGSGYTF.